The 20 T cell receptor beta chains listed next were all sequenced from one sample in a study of blood T cell repertoires in COVID-19. Profiling relied on immunoSEQ multiplex PCR, and the TCRdb table lists in-frame clones only, not all of them. Of 160,000 or so clones in the sample, approximately 88% were seen once. Sequenced sample: peripheral blood. The origin of the receptors is a man aged 60 to 75 with acute or convalescent COVID-19.

V and J are TRBV18 and TRBJ1-5, with 11 bases identical to TRBD1. This CDR3 spans 15 amino acids. CDR1 and CDR2 (germline): KGHSH, LQKENI. The ends lost 3 bases at V and 6 bases at J; junction bases unmatched: 4. CDR3 DNA: TGTGCCAGCTCACCCCCGGGACAGGGGGGTCAGCCCCAGCATTTT. The encoded protein is CASSPPGQGGQPQHF.

The CDR3 region is CASSVLAGGNEQFF. CDR3 DNA: TGTGCCAGCAGCGTACTAGCGGGGGGGAATGAGCAGTTCTTC. The chain combines TRBV9 with TRBJ2-1; TRBD2 aligns across 12 bases. The CDR3 sequence is 14 residues long. J lost 7 bases, V lost 1 base, and 0 bases had no gene match. Germline-derived CDR1 and CDR2 are SGDLS and YYNGEE.

J is TRBJ1-1 and V is TRBV5-4; 8 bases map to TRBD1. Germline assignment: CDR1 SGHNT and CDR2 YYREEE (reference sequence). Trimming cost V 4 bases and J 6 bases; bases outside gene matches: 8. The CDR3 is 14 residues long. The CDR3 protein is CASSITADRAEAFF. The CDR3 DNA reads TGTGCCAGCAGCATCACCGCGGACAGGGCTGAAGCTTTCTTT.

This clone was found a few times. The chain couples TRBV6-6 to TRBJ1-1, with 9 bases lining up with TRBD1. This CDR3 is 19 amino acids long. The germline V gene encodes CDR1 MNHNY and CDR2 SVGAGI (reference sequence). The V and J ends lost 8 bases and 3 bases, in that order; junction bases with no gene match: 22. The CDR3 loop reads CASRLGGYPRTGEDTEAFF. DNA of the CDR3: TGTGCCAGCCGTCTAGGGGGCTACCCTAGGACAGGGGAAGACACTGAAGCTTTCTTT.

This rearrangement joins TRBV30 to TRBJ1-4, with D unresolved. The CDR3 extends over 15 amino acids. Germline V gene sequence: CDR1 GTSNPN, CDR2 SVGIG (reference sequence). V was shortened by 1 base and J by 3 bases, with 12 bases between the two germline ends. The CDR3 sequence: CAWSAEGRPNEKLFF. CDR3 in DNA: TGTGCCTGGAGTGCCGAGGGCCGACCTAATGAAAAACTGTTTTTT.

V is TRBV18 and J is TRBJ2-5; TRBD2 is a possible D gene (6 bases). The V and J ends lost 5 bases and 1 base respectively, with 11 bases between them. This CDR3 has 14 residues. Germline CDR1 is KGHSH and CDR2 is LQKENI. The CDR3 is CASSTTGGQETQYF. CDR3 nucleotide sequence: TGTGCCAGCTCAACAACCGGGGGCCAAGAGACCCAGTACTTC.

This chain connects TRBV21-1 to TRBJ1-5; the table names TRBD1, a call not compared with the DNA. TRBV21-1 is described as a pseudogene. This CDR3 comprises 14 residues. The DNA for the CDR3 is TGTGCCAGCGGTCACAACATATGTAATCAGCCCCAGCATTTT. Protein product: CASGHNICNQPQHF.

The rearrangement uses TRBV6-5 and TRBJ2-2; 8 bases agree with TRBD2. The V gene end was trimmed by 7 bases and the J gene end by 5 bases; junction bases not matched to a gene: 6. The germline gives CDR1 MNHEY, CDR2 SVGAGI. There are 14 residues in the CDR3. The CDR3 DNA reads as TGTGCCAGCAAGCGGGGGAAAGAGACCGGGGAGCTGTTTTTT. Encoded protein: CASKRGKETGELFF.

In this sample, this clone turned up a few times. This chain connects TRBV7-2 to TRBJ1-1, with unresolved D. This CDR3 has 15 residues. The germline V gene has CDR1 SGHTA and CDR2 FQGNSA. The germline V and J ends were trimmed by 0 bases and 0 bases, with 8 bases remaining between them. The CDR3 is CASSLAPGVNTEAFF. CDR3 DNA: TGTGCCAGCAGCTTAGCCCCGGGTGTGAACACTGAAGCTTTCTTT.

For the CDR3, the DNA is TGTGCCAGCAGTTTGTCAGGGGGTGGTACTGAAGCTTTCTTT. Translating it yields CASSLSGGGTEAFF. V is TRBV27 and J is TRBJ1-1; 7 bases match TRBD1. There are 14 residues in the CDR3. CDR1 is MNHEY, CDR2 SMNVEV, per germline (reference sequence). V lost 3 bases and J lost 5; bases outside the gene matches: 6.

As to this clone: A read error may produce the germline difference seen at one junction end. V is TRBV5-6 and J is TRBJ2-1, with D possibly being TRBD2 (6 bases). This CDR3 has 15 amino acids. Looked up from germline, CDR1 is SGHDT and CDR2 is YYEEEE. CDR3 sequence reads: CASGLGGTIYNEQFF. As DNA, the CDR3 is TGTGCCAGCGGCTTAGGAGGGACCATCTACAATGAGCAGTTCTTC.

As regards this clone: Other nucleotide sequences in the sample specify the same CDR3. This chain joins TRBV11-2 and TRBJ2-2; D might be TRBD2 (6 bases). V was pared by 1 base and J by 2 bases, with 14 bases between. There are 17 residues in the CDR3. Germline V lookup: CDR1 SGHAT, CDR2 FQNNGV. The CDR3 sequence: CASSLVAGTANTGELFF. CDR3 nucleotide sequence: TGTGCCAGCAGCTTAGTGGCGGGGACTGCTAACACCGGGGAGCTGTTTTTT.

The V gene is TRBV5-5, the J gene TRBJ1-5, with TRBD1 matching over 7 bases. The J segment lost 4 bases and the V segment lost 1 base, leaving 5 bases of the junction unmatched. CDR1 is SGHKS, CDR2 YYEKEE, per germline (reference sequence). CDR3 length: 15 residues. CDR3 loop: CASSLYGQVNQPQHF. The CDR3 coding sequence is TGTGCCAGCAGCTTGTACGGACAGGTGAATCAGCCCCAGCATTTT.

J is TRBJ1-6 and V is TRBV12-3 or TRBV12-4; no firm D call. This CDR3 contains 12 residues. V dropped 10 bases and J dropped 8 bases, with 12 bases sitting between them. The CDR3 is CATRGFDSPLHF. The CDR3 region has the DNA TGTGCCACGCGGGGTTTCGATTCACCCCTCCACTTT.

The chain has TRBV5-1 and TRBJ2-3; D may be TRBD1 (5 bases). The germline CDR1 and CDR2 sequences are SGHRS and YFSETQ. Trimming cost V 5 bases and J 4 bases, with 20 bases left between them. The CDR3 is made up of 16 amino acids. Here the CDR3 reads CASSFRVAVPADTQYF. DNA for the CDR3: TGCGCCAGCAGTTTCAGGGTTGCCGTTCCGGCAGATACGCAGTATTTT.

The CDR3 here is CASRGTGGPISNQPQHF. CDR3 sequence (DNA): TGTGCCAGCAGAGGGACAGGGGGCCCGATTAGCAATCAGCCCCAGCATTTT. The chain combines TRBV2 with TRBJ1-5, with TRBD1 matching over 12 bases. The ends lost 6 bases at V and 0 bases at J; junction bases unmatched: 6. Looked up from germline, CDR1 is SNHLY and CDR2 is FYNNEI. This CDR3 spans 17 amino acids.

This clone was seen only once. This chain uses TRBV19 with TRBJ1-2; TRBD1 aligns across 7 bases. The CDR3 contains 15 residues. CDR1 and CDR2 (germline): LNHDA, SQIVND (reference sequence). J gave up 8 bases and V 3 bases, and 12 bases lay outside the gene matches. Here the CDR3 DNA reads TGTGCCAGTAGTATTCGAGGGACAGCGAACTCGGGCTACACCTTC. Amino acid sequence: CASSIRGTANSGYTF.

The chain links TRBV5-8 to TRBJ1-2; the D gene is possibly TRBD1 (6 bases). This CDR3 comprises 15 residues. Deletions cut 3 bases from V and 1 base from J, with 13 bases between. Germline V lookup: CDR1 SGHTS, CDR2 YDEGEE. The CDR3 DNA reads as TGTGCCAGCAGCTATGACAGGCGGTATAACTATGGCTACACCTTC. Encoded protein: CASSYDRRYNYGYTF.

The chain links TRBV3-1 (or the pseudogene TRBV3-2) to TRBJ1-2; TRBD1 might be the D (6 bases). Germline V gene lookup returns CDR1 LGHDT and CDR2 YNNKEL (reference sequence). This CDR3 is 13 amino acids long. The germline V and J ends were trimmed by 5 bases and 5 bases, with 12 bases remaining between them. CDR3 residues: CASSAQGSYGYTF. The CDR3 bases are TGTGCCAGCAGCGCACAGGGAAGTTATGGCTACACCTTC.

The chain has TRBV29-1 and TRBJ2-3, with D possibly matching TRBD1 (5 bases). Per germline, CDR1 SQVTM and CDR2 ANQGSEA. CDR3 length equals 14 residues. The V end was cut by 2 bases, the J end by 0 bases, with 9 bases between. The CDR3 reads CSVERGTSTDTQYF. The CDR3 nucleotides are TGCAGCGTTGAAAGGGGTACTAGCACAGATACGCAGTATTTT.